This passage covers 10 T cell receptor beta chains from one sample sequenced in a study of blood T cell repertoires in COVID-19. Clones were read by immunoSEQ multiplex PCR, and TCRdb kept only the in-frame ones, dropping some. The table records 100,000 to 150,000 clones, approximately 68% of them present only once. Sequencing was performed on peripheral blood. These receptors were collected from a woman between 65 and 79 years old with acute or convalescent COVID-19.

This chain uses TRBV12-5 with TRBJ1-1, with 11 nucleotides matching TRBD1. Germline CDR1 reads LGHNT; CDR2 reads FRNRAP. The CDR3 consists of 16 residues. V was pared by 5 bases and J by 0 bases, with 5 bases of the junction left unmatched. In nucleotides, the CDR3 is TGTGCTAGTGGTCCCGGACAGGGGGCGATGAACACTGAAGCTTTCTTT. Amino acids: CASGPGQGAMNTEAFF.

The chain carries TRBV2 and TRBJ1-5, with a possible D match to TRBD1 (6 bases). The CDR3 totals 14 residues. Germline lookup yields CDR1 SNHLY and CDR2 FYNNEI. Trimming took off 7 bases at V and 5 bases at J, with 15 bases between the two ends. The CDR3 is CASTLRGGDQPQHF. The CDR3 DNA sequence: TGTGCCAGCACCCTAAGGGGGGGGGATCAGCCCCAGCATTTT.

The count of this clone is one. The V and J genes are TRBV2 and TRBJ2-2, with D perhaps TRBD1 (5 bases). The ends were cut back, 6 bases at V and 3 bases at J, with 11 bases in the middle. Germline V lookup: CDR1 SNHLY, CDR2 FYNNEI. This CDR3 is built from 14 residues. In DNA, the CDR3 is TGTGCCAGCAGACAATCCAGGGACACCGGGGAGCTGTTTTTT. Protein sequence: CASRQSRDTGELFF.

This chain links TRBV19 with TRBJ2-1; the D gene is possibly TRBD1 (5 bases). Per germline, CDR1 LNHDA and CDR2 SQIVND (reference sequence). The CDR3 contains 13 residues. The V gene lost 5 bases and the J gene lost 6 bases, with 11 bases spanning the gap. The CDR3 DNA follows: TGTGCCAGTAGTCCGCAGGGATCCAATGAGCAGTTCTTC. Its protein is CASSPQGSNEQFF.

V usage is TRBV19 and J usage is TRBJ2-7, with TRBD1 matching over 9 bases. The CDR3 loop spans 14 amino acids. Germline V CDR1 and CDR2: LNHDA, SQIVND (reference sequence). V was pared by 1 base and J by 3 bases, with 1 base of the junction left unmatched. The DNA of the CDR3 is TGTGCCAGTAGTATAGGACAGGGGGTCTACGAGCAGTACTTC. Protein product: CASSIGQGVYEQYF.

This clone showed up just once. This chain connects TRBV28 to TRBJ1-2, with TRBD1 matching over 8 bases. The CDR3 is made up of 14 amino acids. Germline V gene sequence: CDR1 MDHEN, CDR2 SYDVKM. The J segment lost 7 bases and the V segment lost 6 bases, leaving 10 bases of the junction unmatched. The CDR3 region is CASRHRQGSGGYTF. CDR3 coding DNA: TGTGCCAGCAGGCACAGACAGGGGAGTGGTGGCTACACCTTC.

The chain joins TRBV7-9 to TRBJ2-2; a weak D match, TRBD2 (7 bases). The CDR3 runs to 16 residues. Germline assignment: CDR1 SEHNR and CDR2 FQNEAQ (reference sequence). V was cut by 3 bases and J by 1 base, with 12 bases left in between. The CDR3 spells CASSLGGGWNTGELFF. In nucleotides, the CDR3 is TGTGCCAGCAGCTTGGGCGGGGGCTGGAACACCGGGGAGCTGTTTTTT. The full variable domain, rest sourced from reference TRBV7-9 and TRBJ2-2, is DTGVSQNPRHKITKRGQNVTFRCDPISEHNRLYWYRQTLGQGPEFLTYFQNEAQLEKSRLLSDRFSAERPKGSFSTLEIQRTEQGDSAMYLCASSLGGGWNTGELFFGEGSRLTVL.

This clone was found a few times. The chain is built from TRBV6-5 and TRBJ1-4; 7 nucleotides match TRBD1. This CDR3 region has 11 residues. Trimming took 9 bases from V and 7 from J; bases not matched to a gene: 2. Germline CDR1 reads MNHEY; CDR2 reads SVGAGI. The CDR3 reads CARTGAEKLFF. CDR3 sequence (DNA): TGTGCCAGAACAGGGGCTGAAAAACTGTTTTTT.

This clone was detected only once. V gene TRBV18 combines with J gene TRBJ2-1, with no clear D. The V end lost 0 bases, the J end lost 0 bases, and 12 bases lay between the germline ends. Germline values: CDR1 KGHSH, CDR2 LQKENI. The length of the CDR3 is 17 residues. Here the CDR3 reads CASSPPLDSRSYNEQFF. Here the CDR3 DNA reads TGTGCCAGCTCACCACCCCTCGACTCCCGCTCCTACAATGAGCAGTTCTTC.

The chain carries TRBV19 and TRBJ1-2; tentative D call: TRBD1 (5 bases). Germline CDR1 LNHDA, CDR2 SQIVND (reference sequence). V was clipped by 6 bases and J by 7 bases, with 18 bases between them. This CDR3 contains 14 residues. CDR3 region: CASRAGAVGSGYTF. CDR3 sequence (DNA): TGTGCCAGTAGGGCCGGGGCCGTCGGGAGTGGCTACACCTTC.